This passage covers 20 T cell receptor beta chains from one sample sequenced in a study of spatial heterogeneity in lung cancer. TCRdb recomputed calls from the 5' RACE reads with MiXCR, one row per CDR3 protein. The sample carries roughly 38,000 distinct CDR3 sequences, roughly 10% recorded once. Time point indicated: blood at routine non-recurrence follow-up after resection. Sequenced material: PBMCs, taken at follow-up. The receptors originated from a female donor with early-stage non-small cell lung cancer.

The chain carries TRBV14 and TRBJ2-3, with D uncertain. This CDR3 region has 13 residues. In germline, CDR1 is SGHDN, CDR2 FVKESK. With 4 bases removed from V and 5 bases from J, the gap between germline ends came to 10 bases. The CDR3 spells CASSRPQRDTQYF. CDR3 in DNA: TGTGCCAGCAGCCGCCCCCAGAGAGATACGCAGTATTTT.

At least ten counts were recorded for this clonotype. V is TRBV12-3 or TRBV12-4 and J is TRBJ1-1; D remains unclear. The CDR3 extends over 11 amino acids. The germline V and J ends were trimmed by 6 bases and 11 bases, with 13 bases remaining between them. CDR3 residues: CASRTTSEAFF. CDR3 DNA: TGTGCCAGCAGGACAACCTCCGAGGCTTTCTTT.

The rearrangement links TRBV5-1 to TRBJ2-7; D unresolved. The CDR3 is 14 residues long. Germline V lookup: CDR1 SGHRS, CDR2 YFSETQ. V was cut by 4 bases and J by 0 bases, with 11 bases left in between. This CDR3 reads CASSQDGFSYEQYF. CDR3 DNA: TGCGCCAGCAGCCAGGACGGATTCTCCTACGAGCAGTACTTC.

The V gene is TRBV9, the J gene TRBJ2-1, with 7 bases matching TRBD2. The length of the CDR3 is 13 residues. Unmatched junction bases numbered 2, after V lost 2 bases and J lost 6 bases. Germline V gene sequence: CDR1 SGDLS, CDR2 YYNGEE. The CDR3 bases are TGTGCCAGCAGCGTGGGGAGGGCCAATGAGCAGTTCTTC. Its protein is CASSVGRANEQFF.

By proportion, this clonotype is medium-sized (0.01 to 0.1%). The CDR3 DNA follows: TGTGCCAGCAGCGCCCGTGGGCAGGGCACAGATACGCAGTATTTT. As protein: CASSARGQGTDTQYF. The J gene is TRBJ2-3, the V gene TRBV9; D gene uncertain. This CDR3 region has 15 residues. V was pared by 3 bases and J by 1 base, with 12 bases between. Germline CDR1 and CDR2: SGDLS and YYNGEE.

The sample holds many counts of this clonotype. The chain carries TRBV5-6 and TRBJ1-4, with D maybe TRBD1 (5 bases). V shed 3 bases and J shed 7 bases, with 7 bases lying between them. In germline, CDR1 is SGHDT, CDR2 YYEEEE. The CDR3 is made up of 12 amino acids. The DNA for the CDR3 is TGTGCCAGCAGCTGGGGCAGTGAAAAACTGTTTTTT. Its translation: CASSWGSEKLFF. The full variable domain, rest sourced from reference TRBV5-6 and TRBJ1-4, is DAGVTQSPTHLIKTRGQQVTLRCSPKSGHDTVSWYQQALGQGPQFIFQYYEEEERQRGNFPDRFSGHQFPNYSSELNVNALLLGDSALYLCASSWGSEKLFFGSGTQLSVL.

This clonotype was seen at least ten times. V gene TRBV5-6 combines with J gene TRBJ2-3; 9 bases line up with TRBD1. The CDR3 loop spans 14 amino acids. The J segment lost 7 bases and the V segment lost 4 bases, leaving 7 bases of the junction unmatched. Germline values: CDR1 SGHDT, CDR2 YYEEEE. CDR3 sequence: CASSPRDRDHTQYF. Written as DNA, the CDR3 is TGTGCCAGCAGCCCCCGGGACAGGGATCATACGCAGTATTTT. The full variable domain, completed using reference TRBV5-6 and TRBJ2-3, is DAGVTQSPTHLIKTRGQQVTLRCSPKSGHDTVSWYQQALGQGPQFIFQYYEEEERQRGNFPDRFSGHQFPNYSSELNVNALLLGDSALYLCASSPRDRDHTQYFGPGTRLTVL.

In its sample, this clonotype was seen a few times. This sequence joins TRBV19 and TRBJ1-5; no reliable D call. The CDR3 sequence is 12 residues long. V was trimmed by 5 bases and J by 12 bases, leaving 14 bases between them. Germline-derived CDR1 and CDR2 are LNHDA and SQIVND (reference sequence). The chain's CDR3 is CASSLLMEHQHF. The CDR3 DNA sequence: TGTGCCAGTAGTCTGCTGATGGAGCACCAGCATTTT.

This clonotype was observed a few times. The chain uses TRBV5-6 and TRBJ1-4, with unresolved D. The V gene lost 4 bases and the J gene lost 8 bases, with 9 bases spanning the gap. The length of the CDR3 is 12 residues. The V gene's germline CDR1 is SGHDT and CDR2 YYEEEE. The CDR3 reads CASSISDEKLFF. In nucleotides, the CDR3 is TGTGCCAGCAGCATCTCGGACGAAAAACTGTTTTTT. The full variable domain, in which reference TRBV5-6 and TRBJ1-4 provide the parts outside the CDR3, is DAGVTQSPTHLIKTRGQQVTLRCSPKSGHDTVSWYQQALGQGPQFIFQYYEEEERQRGNFPDRFSGHQFPNYSSELNVNALLLGDSALYLCASSISDEKLFFGSGTQLSVL.

The V and J genes are TRBV20-1 and TRBJ2-7; the D is unclear. Deletions cut 3 bases from V and 3 bases from J, with 15 bases between. There are 14 residues in the CDR3. In germline, CDR1 is DFQATT, CDR2 SNEGSKA (reference sequence). The CDR3 sequence: CSASSQNQIYEQYF. In DNA form, the CDR3 reads TGCAGTGCTAGTTCCCAGAACCAGATCTACGAGCAGTACTTC.

The genes are TRBV7-2 and TRBJ2-3; TRBD1 is a possible D gene (7 bases). The CDR3 runs 15 residues. The germline V and J ends were trimmed by 6 bases and 5 bases, with 18 bases remaining between them. Germline CDR1 and CDR2: SGHTA and FQGNSA. The CDR3 sequence: CASSIQGGRVDTQYF. CDR3 DNA: TGTGCCAGCAGTATCCAGGGGGGCCGGGTAGATACGCAGTATTTT.

This clonotype was found many times. This sequence joins TRBV7-3 and TRBJ1-2; D not certain. V dropped 1 base and J dropped 8 bases, with 14 bases sitting between them. The CDR3 length is 14 residues. Germline V gives CDR1 SGHTA, CDR2 FQGTGA. In DNA form, the CDR3 reads TGTGCCAGCAGCTTAAAAGGGTCTTCATGGGGCTACACCTTC. It codes for CASSLKGSSWGYTF.

This clonotype was seen ten or more times. V is TRBV9 and J is TRBJ2-1; no definite D call. The germline gives CDR1 SGDLS, CDR2 YYNGEE. Between the trimmed V and J ends, which lost 4 bases and 9 bases, there was a span of 20 bases. This CDR3 has 15 amino acids. DNA for the CDR3: TGTGCCAGCAGCTCCGGTGGGTTTCTCGGCAGTGAGCAGTTCTTC. This gives the protein CASSSGGFLGSEQFF.

This clonotype was seen many times. The chain carries TRBV18 and TRBJ2-1; 15 positions match TRBD2. V shed 3 bases, J shed 2 bases, and the junction held 8 bases outside the gene matches. This CDR3 spans 19 amino acids. Per the germline V gene, CDR1 is KGHSH and CDR2 is LQKENI. As DNA, the CDR3 is TGTGCCAGCTCACCTCAAAGGACTAGCGGGAGGGGAACCTACAATGAGCAGTTCTTC. Translated, it gives CASSPQRTSGRGTYNEQFF.

The chain joins TRBV6-5 to TRBJ1-6, with D possibly being TRBD1 (6 bases). Germline CDR1 reads MNHEY; CDR2 reads SVGAGI. V lost 7 bases to trimming and J lost 5 bases, with 15 bases between them. The CDR3 runs 15 residues. This CDR3 reads CASTLGGRNNSPLHF. CDR3 bases: TGTGCCAGCACCCTCGGGGGGCGAAATAATTCACCCCTCCACTTT.

V is TRBV12-3 or TRBV12-4 and J is TRBJ2-5; 7 bases match TRBD1. Trimming took 4 bases from V and 4 from J; bases not matched to a gene: 9. This CDR3 comprises 15 residues. The CDR3 reads CASSSAGTVLETQYF. The CDR3 DNA reads as TGTGCCAGCAGTTCGGCCGGGACAGTTTTAGAGACCCAGTACTTC.

At least ten counts were recorded for this clonotype. V gene TRBV11-2 combines with J gene TRBJ1-6; unclear D gene. The ends were cut back, 6 bases at V and 8 bases at J, with 11 bases in the middle. Germline V gene sequence: CDR1 SGHAT, CDR2 FQNNGV. The CDR3 spans 13 residues. The CDR3 sequence is CASSLESHSPLHF. The CDR3 DNA sequence: TGTGCCAGCAGTCTCGAAAGTCATTCACCCCTCCACTTT.

This clonotype was seen only a few times. The chain has TRBV2 and TRBJ2-1; D may be TRBD2 (6 bases). The germline V and J ends were trimmed by 4 bases and 10 bases, with 11 bases remaining between them. Per germline, CDR1 SNHLY and CDR2 FYNNEI. This CDR3 is 12 amino acids long. In nucleotides, the CDR3 is TGTGCCAGCAGTGTAAGGGACTTGGAGCAGTTCTTC. Residues: CASSVRDLEQFF.

This clonotype was counted between two and nine times. The chain links TRBV9 to TRBJ2-1, with 12 positions matching TRBD2. Germline assignment: CDR1 SGDLS and CDR2 YYNGEE. The CDR3 is 16 residues long. The V segment lost 0 bases and the J segment 9 bases; nucleotides outside the gene matches: 7. The DNA for the CDR3 is TGTGCCAGCAGCGTAGACCCTAGCGGGGGGGCCTTTGAGCAGTTCTTC. Protein sequence: CASSVDPSGGAFEQFF.

There are many counts of this clonotype. One end of the junction is discordant with germline, which a read error may explain. The chain is built from TRBV7-7 and TRBJ2-5; weak D call: TRBD2 (5 bases). The CDR3 sequence is 14 residues long. Germline CDR1 reads SSHAT; CDR2 reads FNYEAQ (reference sequence). The CDR3: CASSPIKNRETQYF. The DNA of the CDR3 is TGTGCCAGCAGCCCGATAAAAAATAGGGAGACTCAGTACTTC. The complete variable domain, with remaining parts taken from reference TRBV7-7 and TRBJ2-5, reads GAGVSQSPRYKVTKRGQDVTLRCDPISSHATLYWYQQALGQGPEFLTYFNYEAQPDKSGLPSDRFSAERPEGSISTLTIQRTEQRDSAMYRCASSPIKNRETQYFGPGTRLLVL.